This T cell receptor beta chain comes out of a study of T-cell memory formation after mild COVID-19. The V and J ends lost 6 bases and 5 bases, in that order; junction bases with no gene match: 10. CDR1 and CDR2 (germline): MDHEN, SYDVKM. This CDR3 spans 16 amino acids. Details on this clonotype: Its antigen remains unknown.

TCRdb reanalysed the 5' RACE reads using MiXCR and keeps one entry per CDR3 protein. The data hold approximately 410,000 distinct CDR3 sequences, with around 22% observed a single time. Study-level points and caveats: Pre-infection memory showed some responding clones, and this suggested that cross-reactive memory joined. In second-wave clones peaking day 37, SARS-CoV-2 specificity remained unconfirmed.

The chain recombines TRBV28 with TRBJ1-2; 12 bases agree with TRBD1. The clonotype originates from an adult woman who had mild COVID-19 (a few samples of this study predate the infection). Cell type and time point are not known. Input material: PBMCs or a T cell subset sorted from them (not recorded which). CDR3 region: CASSPGTGGGLYGYTF. The CDR3 DNA reads as TGTGCCAGCAGCCCGGGGACAGGGGGCGGACTTTATGGCTACACCTTC.